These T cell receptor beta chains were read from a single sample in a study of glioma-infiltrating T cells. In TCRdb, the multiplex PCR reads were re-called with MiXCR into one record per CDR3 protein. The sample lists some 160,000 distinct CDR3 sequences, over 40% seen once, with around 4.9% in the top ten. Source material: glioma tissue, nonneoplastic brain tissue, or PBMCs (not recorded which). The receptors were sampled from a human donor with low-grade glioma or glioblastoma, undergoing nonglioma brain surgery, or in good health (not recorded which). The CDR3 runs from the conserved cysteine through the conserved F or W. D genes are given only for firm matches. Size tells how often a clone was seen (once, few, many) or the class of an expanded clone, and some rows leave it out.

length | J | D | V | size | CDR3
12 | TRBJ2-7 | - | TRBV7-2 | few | CASSFDTYEQYF
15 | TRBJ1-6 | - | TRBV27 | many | CASSLYGTDLSPLHF
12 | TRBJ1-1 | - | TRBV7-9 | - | CASSFQGIEAFF
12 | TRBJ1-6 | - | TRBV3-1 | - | CASSQVDGPLHF
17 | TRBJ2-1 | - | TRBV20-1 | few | CSAPPTYAGTPRGEQFF
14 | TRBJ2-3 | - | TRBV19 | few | CASSTSGYTDTQYF
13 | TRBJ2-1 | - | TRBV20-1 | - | CSSTTTRGGEQLF
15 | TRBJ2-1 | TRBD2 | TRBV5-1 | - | CASSFRLAGNNERFF
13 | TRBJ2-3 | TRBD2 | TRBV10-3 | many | CAIRRESEDTQYF
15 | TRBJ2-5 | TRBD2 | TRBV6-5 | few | CASILNAGGQETQYF
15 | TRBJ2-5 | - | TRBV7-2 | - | CASRSRAGDGGTKYF
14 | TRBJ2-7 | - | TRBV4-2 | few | CASSPSSGWVEQYF
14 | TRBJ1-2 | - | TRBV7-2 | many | CASSLVSAEYGYTF
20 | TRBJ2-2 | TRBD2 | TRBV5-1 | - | CASSFSGLAGGYMNTGELFF